This T cell receptor (beta chain) was sequenced for a study of blood T cell repertoires in COVID-19. This clone was recorded only once. Germline V gene lookup returns CDR1 LNHDA and CDR2 SQIVND (reference sequence). The CDR3 runs to 19 residues. Germline trimming cut 5 bases from V and 6 bases from J; bases unmatched to any gene: 22. Using immunoSEQ multiplex PCR, the repertoire was profiled, and TCRdb retains in-frame clones only, with some absent. The sample contains tens of thousands of clones, approximately 86% of which appear only once. The chain uses TRBV19 and TRBJ1-3; 7 bases are a match to TRBD1. Sequencing was performed on peripheral blood. The source of this sequence is an elderly man with COVID-19, enrolled during active disease. The CDR3 reads CASSSDIPPRQGRENTIYF. The CDR3 DNA is TGTGCCAGTAGTTCCGACATCCCGCCCCGACAGGGAAGGGAAAACACCATATATTTT.